One sample yielded the 18 T cell receptor beta chains listed below, sequenced in a study of T-cell reconstitution after alpha-beta-depleted transplantation in children. As it was prepared, the TCRbeta library received unique molecular identifiers. One entry per CDR3 protein, called by TCRdb with MiXCR from the PCR reads. The profile shows about 440,000 distinct CDR3 sequences, over 40% of them singletons. Sequencing used PBMCs, obtained before TCRalphabeta/CD19-depleted stem cell transplant. These receptors were obtained from a girl aged 2 to 9 with aplastic anemia, due to receive a stem cell transplant.

This clonotype was observed a handful of times. The genes are TRBV28 and TRBJ1-5; D is unresolved. The germline gives CDR1 MDHEN, CDR2 SYDVKM. The CDR3 length is 18 residues. V was shortened by 5 bases and J by 2 bases, with 22 bases between the two germline ends. CDR3 bases: TGTGCCAGCAGTGAGGGCGGGGTGTGGGGTTCGGGCAATCAGCCCCAGCATTTT. Translating gives CASSEGGVWGSGNQPQHF.

The chain employs TRBV30 and TRBJ2-6; no reliable D call. The V gene lost 4 bases and the J gene lost 12 bases, with 13 bases spanning the gap. This CDR3 has 12 residues. Germline values: CDR1 GTSNPN, CDR2 SVGIG (reference sequence). CDR3 region: CAWTTNDGVLTF. The CDR3 nucleotides read TGTGCCTGGACCACCAACGACGGCGTCCTGACTTTC.

This clonotype was seen a few times. The J gene is TRBJ2-4, the V gene TRBV20-1, with 10 bases matching TRBD1. Germline loops: CDR1 DFQATT, CDR2 SNEGSKA (reference sequence). The CDR3 runs to 14 residues. J gave up 8 bases and V 6 bases, and 10 bases lay outside the gene matches. CDR3 nucleotides: TGCAGTGCCCCCACGACAGGGGGCTGGGACATTCAGTACTTC. It translates to CSAPTTGGWDIQYF.

Worth noting for this clonotype: Its ends do not fully match the called genes, so a read error is possible. The genes are TRBV10-3 and TRBJ2-7; the D gene is possibly TRBD1 (6 bases). The germline V gene has CDR1 ENHRY and CDR2 SYGVKD. CDR3 size: 17 residues. The CDR3 sequence is CAISESLGGRGIYEQYF. The CDR3 bases are TGTGCAATCAGTGAGTCCCTAGGGGGACGGGGCATTTACGAGCAGTACTTC.

The chain combines TRBV28 with TRBJ2-5, with D perhaps matching TRBD1 or TRBD2 (6 bases each). The CDR3 is made up of 14 amino acids. The V end was cut by 7 bases, the J end by 5 bases, with 17 bases between. Germline CDR1 reads MDHEN; CDR2 reads SYDVKM. The CDR3 DNA follows: TGTGCCAGCACCGATAGGGGGGTTTTGGAGACCCAGTACTTC. This gives the protein CASTDRGVLETQYF. The full variable domain, in which reference TRBV28 and TRBJ2-5 provide the parts outside the CDR3, is DVKVTQSSRYLVKRTGEKVFLECVQDMDHENMFWYRQDPGLGLRLIYFSYDVKMKEKGDIPEGYSVSREKKERFSLILESASTNQTSMYLCASTDRGVLETQYFGPGTRLLVL.

There are a few counts of this clonotype. This chain joins TRBV4-1 and TRBJ1-3, with D hard to call. Germline V CDR1 and CDR2: MGHRA, YSYEKL. CDR3 length equals 16 residues. The V end lost 1 base, the J end lost 0 bases, and 10 bases lay between the germline ends. The CDR3 sequence is CASSQVWGDSGNTIYF. Here the CDR3 DNA reads TGCGCCAGCAGCCAAGTTTGGGGAGACTCTGGAAACACCATATATTTT.

This rearrangement joins TRBV7-4 to TRBJ2-7; D remains ambiguous. V lost 1 base and J 3 bases, leaving 19 bases between the germline ends. From germline, CDR1 is SGHVT and CDR2 SQSDAQ. This CDR3 contains 17 residues. Here the CDR3 DNA reads TGTGCCAGCAGCTTAGTGCTTTGGGCAGGTGGGGACTACGAGCAGTACTTC. Encoded protein: CASSLVLWAGGDYEQYF.

This clonotype was found many times. This rearrangement joins TRBV7-9 to TRBJ2-1; unclear D gene. Germline V gene sequence: CDR1 SEHNR, CDR2 FQNEAQ (reference sequence). The V end lost 5 bases, the J end lost 8 bases, and 10 bases lay between the germline ends. The CDR3 extends over 12 amino acids. CDR3 DNA: TGTGCCAGCAGCCCCTTGGCCCATGAGCAGTTCTTC. Translating it yields CASSPLAHEQFF.

The chain combines TRBV9 with TRBJ2-1; 13 bases align to TRBD2. CDR1 and CDR2 from the germline V gene are SGDLS and YYNGEE. CDR3 length equals 18 residues. The trim removed 2 bases at V and 0 bases at J, leaving 5 bases unmatched. The CDR3 DNA reads as TGTGCCAGCAGCGTGGGACTAGCGGGAATGAGCTCCTACAATGAGCAGTTCTTC. Translated: CASSVGLAGMSSYNEQFF. Full variable domain (rest looked up from reference TRBV9 and TRBJ2-1): DSGVTQTPKHLITATGQRVTLRCSPRSGDLSVYWYQQSLDQGLQFLIQYYNGEERAKGNILERFSAQQFPDLHSELNLSSLELGDSALYFCASSVGLAGMSSYNEQFFGPGTRLTVL.

This clonotype turned up a few times. The chain links TRBV5-1 to TRBJ2-3; 8 bases map to TRBD2. The germline CDR1 and CDR2 sequences are SGHRS and YFSETQ. V lost 0 bases, J lost 1 base, and 13 bases stayed unmatched. CDR3 length equals 19 residues. For the CDR3, the DNA is TGCGCCAGCAGCTTGGCCACACGGGGAGCGGGAGTCGGCACAGATACGCAGTATTTT. As protein: CASSLATRGAGVGTDTQYF.

V usage is TRBV7-9 and J usage is TRBJ2-1, with D possibly TRBD1 on 6 matching bases. The length of the CDR3 is 15 residues. Germline CDR1 is SEHNR and CDR2 is FQNEAQ (reference sequence). The ends were cut back, 2 bases at V and 7 bases at J, with 15 bases in the middle. The CDR3 DNA reads as TGTGCCAGCAGCTTATCAGAACAGGGAAGAAATGAGCAGTTCTTC. Protein sequence: CASSLSEQGRNEQFF. Combining the CDR3 with reference TRBV7-9 and TRBJ2-1 gives the whole variable domain DTGVSQNPRHKITKRGQNVTFRCDPISEHNRLYWYRQTLGQGPEFLTYFQNEAQLEKSRLLSDRFSAERPKGSFSTLEIQRTEQGDSAMYLCASSLSEQGRNEQFFGPGTRLTVL.

This clonotype was counted ten times or more. The gene calls are TRBV9 and TRBJ2-7, with 7 positions matching TRBD2. CDR1 and CDR2 from the germline V gene are SGDLS and YYNGEE. The trim removed 3 bases at V and 2 bases at J, leaving 8 bases unmatched. The CDR3 contains 15 residues. The CDR3 loop reads CASSGGGSRAYEQYF. Written as DNA, the CDR3 is TGTGCCAGCAGCGGGGGGGGGTCCAGGGCCTACGAGCAGTACTTC.

This clonotype came up a few times. J is TRBJ2-3 and V is TRBV7-8; D remains ambiguous. CDR1 SGHVS and CDR2 FQNEAQ come from the germline V gene. V shed 4 bases and J shed 6 bases, with 14 bases lying between them. The CDR3 runs to 14 residues. CDR3 nucleotide sequence: TGTGCCAGCAGCTCCAGTGGTGCATCGGATACGCAGTATTTT. Amino acid sequence: CASSSSGASDTQYF.

This chain connects TRBV28 to TRBJ1-5; D uncertain. V was cut by 3 bases and J by 0 bases, with 6 bases left in between. Germline V gene sequence: CDR1 MDHEN, CDR2 SYDVKM. This CDR3 spans 14 amino acids. Written as DNA, the CDR3 is TGTGCCAGCAGTTTCGGGGTTAGCAATCAGCCCCAGCATTTT. This encodes CASSFGVSNQPQHF.

This clonotype was found many times. The V gene is TRBV5-6, the J gene TRBJ1-5; maybe TRBD1 (6 bases). There are 14 residues in the CDR3. Germline V gene data show CDR1 as SGHDT and CDR2 as YYEEEE. Trimming left V 0 bases short and J 7 bases short, with 11 bases between. For the CDR3, the DNA is TGTGCCAGCAGCTTGGGGCAACAGGGACAGCCCCAGCATTTT. Its protein product is CASSLGQQGQPQHF.

Only a few counts were recorded for this clonotype. The CDR3 nucleotides are TGTGCCAGCAGCCCCAGCCGGCAAAGCTCCTACGAGCAGTACTTC. Translation gives CASSPSRQSSYEQYF. The rearrangement uses TRBV7-2 and TRBJ2-7; D remains unclear. V was pared by 5 bases and J by 0 bases, with 14 bases between. CDR1 is SGHTA, CDR2 FQGNSA, per germline. CDR3 length equals 15 residues. Full variable domain (missing parts from reference TRBV7-2 and TRBJ2-7): GAGVSQSPSNKVTEKGKDVELRCDPISGHTALYWYRQSLGQGLEFLIYFQGNSAPDKSGLPSDRFSAERTGGSVSTLTIQRTQQEDSAVYLCASSPSRQSSYEQYFGPGTRLTVT.

This clonotype has a count of ten or more. The chain carries TRBV5-1 and TRBJ2-7; D is unresolved. CDR3 length: 14 amino acids. V lost 0 bases and J 3 bases, leaving 10 bases between the germline ends. From germline, CDR1 is SGHRS and CDR2 YFSETQ. In DNA, the CDR3 is TGCGCCAGCAGCTTGGAGGCAGTGAACTACGAGCAGTACTTC. It translates to CASSLEAVNYEQYF.

The table lists this clonotype with a few counts. The chain uses TRBV9 and TRBJ2-7; TRBD2 might be the D (5 bases). In germline, CDR1 is SGDLS, CDR2 YYNGEE. The CDR3 has 15 amino acids. The V end lost 0 bases, the J end lost 0 bases, and 10 bases lay between the germline ends. CDR3 in DNA: TGTGCCAGCAGCGTAGGTGCGGGCAGCTCCTACGAGCAGTACTTC. This translates into CASSVGAGSSYEQYF.